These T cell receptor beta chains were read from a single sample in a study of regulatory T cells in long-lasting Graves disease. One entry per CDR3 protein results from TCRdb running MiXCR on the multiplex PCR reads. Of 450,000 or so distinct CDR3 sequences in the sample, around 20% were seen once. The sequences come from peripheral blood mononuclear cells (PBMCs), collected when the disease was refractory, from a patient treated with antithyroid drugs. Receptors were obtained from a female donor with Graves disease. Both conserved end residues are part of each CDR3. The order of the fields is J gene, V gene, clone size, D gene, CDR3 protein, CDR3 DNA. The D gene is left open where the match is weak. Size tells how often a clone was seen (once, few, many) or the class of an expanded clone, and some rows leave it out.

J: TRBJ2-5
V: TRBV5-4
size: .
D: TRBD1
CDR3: CASSADRGRGQETQYF
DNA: TGTGCCAGCAGCGCGGACAGGGGGCGAGGGCAAGAGACCCAGTACTTC

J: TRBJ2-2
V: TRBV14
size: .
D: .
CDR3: CASSQDIGGGPGELFF
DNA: TGTGCCAGCAGCCAAGATATTGGGGGAGGTCCCGGGGAGCTGTTTTTT

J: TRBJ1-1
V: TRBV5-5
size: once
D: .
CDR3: CASSLSTDSLNTEAFF
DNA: TGTGCCAGCAGCTTGTCGACAGATAGCTTAAACACTGAAGCTTTCTTT

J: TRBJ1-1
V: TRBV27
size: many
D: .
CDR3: CASSLASTNTEAFF
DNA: TGTGCCAGCAGTTTAGCGTCCACGAACACTGAAGCTTTCTTT

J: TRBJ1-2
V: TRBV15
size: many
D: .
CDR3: CATSRDTGQNYGYTF
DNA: TGTGCCACCAGCAGAGACACCGGACAGAACTATGGCTACACCTTC

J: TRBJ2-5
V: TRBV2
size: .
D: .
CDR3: CASRRNPQETQYF
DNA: TGTGCCAGCAGGAGGAATCCCCAAGAGACCCAGTACTTC

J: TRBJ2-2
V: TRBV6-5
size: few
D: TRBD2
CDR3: CASSYQRGTGELFF
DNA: TGTGCCAGCAGTTACCAGCGGGGCACCGGGGAGCTGTTTTTT

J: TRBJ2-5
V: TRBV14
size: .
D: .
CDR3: CASSLNRVLHLQETQYF
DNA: TGTGCCAGCAGCCTAAATCGGGTGTTACACTTACAAGAGACCCAGTACTTC

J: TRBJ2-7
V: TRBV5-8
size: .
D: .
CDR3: CASSAVPGTTLYEQYF
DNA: TGTGCCAGCAGCGCAGTACCAGGGACCACACTCTACGAGCAGTACTTC

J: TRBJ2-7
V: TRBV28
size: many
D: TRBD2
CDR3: CASSSRTSGRSYEQYF
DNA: TGTGCCAGCAGTTCCCGTACTAGCGGGCGGAGCTACGAGCAGTACTTC

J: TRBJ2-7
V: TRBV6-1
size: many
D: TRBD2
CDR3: CASSEKLEGLAGEGQYF
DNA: TGTGCCAGCAGTGAAAAGCTCGAAGGACTAGCGGGAGAGGGGCAGTACTTC

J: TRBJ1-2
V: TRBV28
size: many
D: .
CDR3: CASSDIQGGYTF
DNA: TGTGCCAGCAGCGACATACAGGGCGGGTACACCTTC

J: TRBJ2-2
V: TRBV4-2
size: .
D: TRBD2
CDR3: CASSQGITAGGNTGELFF
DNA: TGTGCCAGCAGCCAAGGAATCACAGCGGGAGGGAACACCGGGGAGCTGTTTTTT

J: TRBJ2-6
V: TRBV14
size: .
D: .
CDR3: CASSFDVPSGANVLTF
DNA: TGTGCCAGCAGCTTCGACGTCCCCTCTGGGGCCAACGTCCTGACTTTC

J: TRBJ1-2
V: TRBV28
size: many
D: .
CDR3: CASSHPYGYTF
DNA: TGTGCCAGCAGCCACCCCTATGGCTACACCTTC

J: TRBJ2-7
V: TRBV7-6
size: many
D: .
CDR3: CASSLRSDSYEQYF
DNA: TGTGCCAGCAGCTTACGTTCAGACTCCTACGAGCAGTACTTC

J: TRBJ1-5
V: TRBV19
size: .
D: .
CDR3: CASSIEAGPQPQHF
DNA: TGTGCCAGTAGTATAGAGGCAGGGCCGCAGCCCCAGCATTTT

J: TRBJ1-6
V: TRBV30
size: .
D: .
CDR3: CAWSGVSGDSYNSPLHF
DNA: TGTGCCTGGAGCGGTGTTTCCGGGGACTCCTATAATTCACCCCTCCACTTT